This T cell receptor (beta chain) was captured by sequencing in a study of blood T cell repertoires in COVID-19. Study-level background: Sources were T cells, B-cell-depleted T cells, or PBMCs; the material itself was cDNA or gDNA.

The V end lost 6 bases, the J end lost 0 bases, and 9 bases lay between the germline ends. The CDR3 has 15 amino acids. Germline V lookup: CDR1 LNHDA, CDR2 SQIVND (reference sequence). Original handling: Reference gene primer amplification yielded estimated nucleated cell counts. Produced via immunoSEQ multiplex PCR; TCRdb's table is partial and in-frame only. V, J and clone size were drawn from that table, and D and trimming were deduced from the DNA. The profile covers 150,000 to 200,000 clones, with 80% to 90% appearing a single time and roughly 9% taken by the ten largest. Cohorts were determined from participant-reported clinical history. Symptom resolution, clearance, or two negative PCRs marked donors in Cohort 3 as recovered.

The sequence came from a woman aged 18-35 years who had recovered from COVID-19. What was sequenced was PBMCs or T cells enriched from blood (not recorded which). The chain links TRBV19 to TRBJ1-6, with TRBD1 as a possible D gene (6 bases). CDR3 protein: CASRQDSSYNSPLHF. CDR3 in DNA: TGTGCCAGTAGGCAGGACAGCTCCTATAATTCACCCCTCCACTTT.